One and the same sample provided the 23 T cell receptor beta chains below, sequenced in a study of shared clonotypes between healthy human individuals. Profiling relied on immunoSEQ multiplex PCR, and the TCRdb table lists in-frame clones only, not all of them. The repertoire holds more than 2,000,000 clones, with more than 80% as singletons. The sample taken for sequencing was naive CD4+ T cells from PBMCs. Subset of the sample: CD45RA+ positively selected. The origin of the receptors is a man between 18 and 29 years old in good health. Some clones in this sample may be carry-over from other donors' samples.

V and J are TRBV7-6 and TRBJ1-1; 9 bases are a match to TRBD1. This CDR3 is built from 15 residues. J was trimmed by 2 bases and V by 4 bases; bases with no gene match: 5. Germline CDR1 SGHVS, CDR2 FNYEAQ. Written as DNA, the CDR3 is TGTGCCAGCAGCTCCAGGACAGGGGCCAACACTGAAGCTTTCTTT. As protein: CASSSRTGANTEAFF.

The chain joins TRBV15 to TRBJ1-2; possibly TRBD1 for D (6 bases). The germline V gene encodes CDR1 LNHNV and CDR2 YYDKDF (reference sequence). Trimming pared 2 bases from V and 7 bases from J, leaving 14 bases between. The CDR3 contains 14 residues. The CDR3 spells CATSRKLQGPGYTF. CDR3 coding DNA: TGTGCCACCAGCAGAAAGTTACAGGGTCCTGGCTACACCTTC.

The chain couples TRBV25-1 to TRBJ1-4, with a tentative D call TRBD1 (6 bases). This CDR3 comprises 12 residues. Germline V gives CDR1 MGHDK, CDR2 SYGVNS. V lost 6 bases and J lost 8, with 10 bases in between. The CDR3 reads CASRAGVEKLFF. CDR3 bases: TGTGCCAGCAGGGCAGGGGTAGAAAAACTGTTTTTT.

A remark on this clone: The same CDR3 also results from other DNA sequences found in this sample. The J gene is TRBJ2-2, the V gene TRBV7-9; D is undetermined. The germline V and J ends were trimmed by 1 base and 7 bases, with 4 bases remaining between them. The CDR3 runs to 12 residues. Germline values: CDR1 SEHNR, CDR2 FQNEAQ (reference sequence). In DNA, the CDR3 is TGTGCCAGCAGCTTAGAGGTCGGGGAGCTGTTTTTT. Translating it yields CASSLEVGELFF.

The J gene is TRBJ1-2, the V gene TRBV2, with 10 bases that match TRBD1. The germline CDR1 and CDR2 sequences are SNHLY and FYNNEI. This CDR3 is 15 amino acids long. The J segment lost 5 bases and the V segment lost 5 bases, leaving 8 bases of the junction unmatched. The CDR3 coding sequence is TGTGCCAGCAGTCCGCGACAGGGGGCCTCGTATGGCTACACCTTC. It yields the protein CASSPRQGASYGYTF.

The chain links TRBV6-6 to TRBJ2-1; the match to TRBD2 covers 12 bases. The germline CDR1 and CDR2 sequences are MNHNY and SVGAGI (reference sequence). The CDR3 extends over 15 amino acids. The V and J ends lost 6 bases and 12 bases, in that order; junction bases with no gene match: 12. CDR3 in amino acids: CASSSPGLAGPLQFF. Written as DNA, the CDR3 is TGTGCCAGCAGCTCGCCGGGACTAGCGGGCCCCCTGCAGTTCTTC.

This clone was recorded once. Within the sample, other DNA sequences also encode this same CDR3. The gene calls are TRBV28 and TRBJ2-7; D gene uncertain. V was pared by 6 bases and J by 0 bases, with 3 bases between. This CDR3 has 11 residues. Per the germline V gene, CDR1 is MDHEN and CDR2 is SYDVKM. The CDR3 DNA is TGTGCCAGCAGCATCTCCTACGAGCAGTACTTC. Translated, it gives CASSISYEQYF.

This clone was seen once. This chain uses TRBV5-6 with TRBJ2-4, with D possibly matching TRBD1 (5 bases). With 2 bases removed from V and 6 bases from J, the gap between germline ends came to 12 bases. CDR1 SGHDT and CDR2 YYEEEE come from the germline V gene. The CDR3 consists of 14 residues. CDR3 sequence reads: CASSFGRGGNIQYF. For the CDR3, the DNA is TGTGCCAGCAGCTTTGGAAGGGGTGGAAACATTCAGTACTTC.

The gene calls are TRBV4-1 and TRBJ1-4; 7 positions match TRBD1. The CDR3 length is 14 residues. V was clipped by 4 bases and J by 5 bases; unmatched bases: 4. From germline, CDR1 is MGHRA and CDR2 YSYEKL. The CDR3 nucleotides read TGCGCCAGCAGCCCGGGACAGTTGAATGAAAAACTGTTTTTT. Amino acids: CASSPGQLNEKLFF.

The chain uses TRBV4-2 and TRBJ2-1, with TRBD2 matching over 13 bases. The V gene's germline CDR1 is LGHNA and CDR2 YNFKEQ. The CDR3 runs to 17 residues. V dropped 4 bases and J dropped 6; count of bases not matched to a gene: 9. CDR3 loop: CASSLQLAGGKGNEQFF. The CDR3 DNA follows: TGTGCCAGCAGCCTTCAACTAGCGGGAGGGAAGGGCAATGAGCAGTTCTTC.

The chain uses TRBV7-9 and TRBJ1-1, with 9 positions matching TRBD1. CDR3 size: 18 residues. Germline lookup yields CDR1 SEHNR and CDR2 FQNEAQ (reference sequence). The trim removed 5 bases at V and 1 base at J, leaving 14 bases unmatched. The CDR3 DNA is TGTGCCAGCAGCCCACCGGGACAGGGAATTACAAGGAACACTGAAGCTTTCTTT. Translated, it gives CASSPPGQGITRNTEAFF.

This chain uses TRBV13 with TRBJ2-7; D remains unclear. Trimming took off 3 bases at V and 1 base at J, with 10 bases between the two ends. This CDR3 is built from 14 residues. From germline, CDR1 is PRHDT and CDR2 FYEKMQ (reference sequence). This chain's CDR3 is CASSFKEHSYEQYF. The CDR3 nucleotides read TGTGCCAGCAGCTTTAAGGAACATTCCTACGAGCAGTACTTC. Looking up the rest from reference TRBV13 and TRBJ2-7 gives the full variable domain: AAGVIQSPRHLIKEKRETATLKCYPIPRHDTVYWYQQGPGQDPQFLISFYEKMQSDKGSIPDRFSAQQFSDYHSELNMSSLELGDSALYFCASSFKEHSYEQYFGPGTRLTVT.

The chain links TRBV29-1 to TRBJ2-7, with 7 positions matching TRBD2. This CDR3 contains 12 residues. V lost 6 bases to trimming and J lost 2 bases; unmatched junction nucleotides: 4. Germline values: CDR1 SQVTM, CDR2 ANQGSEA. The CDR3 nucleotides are TGCAGCGTCGCCGGGACTACCTACGAGCAGTACTTC. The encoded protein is CSVAGTTYEQYF.

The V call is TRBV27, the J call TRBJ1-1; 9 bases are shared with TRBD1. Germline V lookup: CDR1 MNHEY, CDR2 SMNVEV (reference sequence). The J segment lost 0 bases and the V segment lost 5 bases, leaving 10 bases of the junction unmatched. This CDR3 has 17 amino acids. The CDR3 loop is CASSVRQGVSLNTEAFF. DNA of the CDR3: TGTGCCAGCAGTGTAAGACAGGGGGTGAGTTTGAACACTGAAGCTTTCTTT.

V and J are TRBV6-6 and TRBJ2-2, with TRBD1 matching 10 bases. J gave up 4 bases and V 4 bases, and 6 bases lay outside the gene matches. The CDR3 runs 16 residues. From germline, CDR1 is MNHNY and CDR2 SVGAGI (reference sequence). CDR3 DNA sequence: TGTGCCAGCAGTTTTGACAGGGGGCGCGGCACCGGGGAGCTGTTTTTT. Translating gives CASSFDRGRGTGELFF.

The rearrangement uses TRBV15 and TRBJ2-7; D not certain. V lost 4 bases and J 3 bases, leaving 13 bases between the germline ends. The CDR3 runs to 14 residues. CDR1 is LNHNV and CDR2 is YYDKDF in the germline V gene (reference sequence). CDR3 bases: TGTGCCACCAGCATTGCTCGGAACCTCTACGAGCAGTACTTC. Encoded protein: CATSIARNLYEQYF.

The CDR3 loop reads CASSLAARDGETQYF. CDR3 nucleotide sequence: TGTGCCAGCAGCTTGGCGGCGCGAGACGGGGAGACCCAGTACTTC. The chain recombines TRBV5-4 with TRBJ2-5, with D uncertain. V lost 0 bases to trimming and J lost 5 bases, with 14 bases between them. Germline-derived CDR1 and CDR2 are SGHNT and YYREEE (reference sequence). CDR3 length: 15 residues.

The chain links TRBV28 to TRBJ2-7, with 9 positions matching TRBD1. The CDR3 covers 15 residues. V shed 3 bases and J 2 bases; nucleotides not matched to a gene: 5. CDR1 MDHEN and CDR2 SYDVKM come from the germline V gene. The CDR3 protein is CASSLLGQGTYEQYF. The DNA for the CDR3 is TGTGCCAGCAGTTTGCTGGGACAGGGAACCTACGAGCAGTACTTC.

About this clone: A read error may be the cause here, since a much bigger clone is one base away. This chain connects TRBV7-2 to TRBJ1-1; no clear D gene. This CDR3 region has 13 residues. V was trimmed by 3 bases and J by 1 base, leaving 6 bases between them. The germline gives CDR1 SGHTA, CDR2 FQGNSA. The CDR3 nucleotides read TGTGCCAGCAGCTTCGACACGAACACTGAAGCTTTCTTT. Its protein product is CASSFDTNTEAFF.

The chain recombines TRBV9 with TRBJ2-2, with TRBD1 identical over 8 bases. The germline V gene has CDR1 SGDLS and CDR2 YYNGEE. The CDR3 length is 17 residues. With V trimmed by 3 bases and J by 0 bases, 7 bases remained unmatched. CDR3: CASSARQGPSNTGELFF. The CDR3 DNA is TGTGCCAGCAGCGCCAGACAGGGGCCTTCGAACACCGGGGAGCTGTTTTTT.

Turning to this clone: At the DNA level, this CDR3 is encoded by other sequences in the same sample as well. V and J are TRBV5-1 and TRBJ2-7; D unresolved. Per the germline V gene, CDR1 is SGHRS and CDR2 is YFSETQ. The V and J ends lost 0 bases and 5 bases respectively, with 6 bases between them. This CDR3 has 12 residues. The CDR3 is CASSLVGNEQYF. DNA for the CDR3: TGCGCCAGCAGCTTGGTGGGTAACGAGCAGTACTTC.

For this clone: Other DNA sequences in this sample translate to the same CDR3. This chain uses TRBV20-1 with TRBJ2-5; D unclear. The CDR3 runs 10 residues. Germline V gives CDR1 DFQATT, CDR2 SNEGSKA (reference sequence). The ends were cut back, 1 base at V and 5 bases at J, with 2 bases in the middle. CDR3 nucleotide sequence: TGCAGTGCTAGAGGGGAGACCCAGTACTTC. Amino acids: CSARGETQYF.

CDR3 amino acids: CASRLLANTGELFF. CDR3 bases: TGTGCCAGCAGACTACTTGCGAACACCGGGGAGCTGTTTTTT. The chain couples TRBV28 to TRBJ2-2; D remains unclear. The germline V and J ends were trimmed by 6 bases and 0 bases, with 8 bases remaining between them. Germline CDR1 MDHEN, CDR2 SYDVKM. The CDR3 spans 14 residues.